These 26 T cell receptor beta chains were all obtained from the same sample, sequenced in a study of CD8+ T cells in alopecia areata. TCR sequencing used cDNA made by reverse transcription of extracted RNA. This table comes from immunoSEQ multiplex PCR, and its TCRdb copy is limited to in-frame clones, with some not included. The sample consists of approximately 150,000 clones, roughly 58% of them appearing once. The source material was CD8+ T cells sorted from blood. These receptors came from a human donor in good health.

The V gene is TRBV7-6, the J gene TRBJ2-5; D is unresolved. Germline lookup yields CDR1 SGHVS and CDR2 FNYEAQ. CDR3 length: 19 residues. Deletions cut 1 base from V and 0 bases from J, with 21 bases between. CDR3 bases: TGTGCCAGCAGCTTAGTACACCGGGCGACCGCTGAGTACCAAGAGACCCAGTACTTC. Translation gives CASSLVHRATAEYQETQYF. Full variable domain (outside the CDR3, taken from reference TRBV7-6 and TRBJ2-5): GAGVSQSPRYKVTKRGQDVALRCDPISGHVSLYWYRQALGQGPEFLTYFNYEAQQDKSGLPNDRFSAERPEGSISTLTIQRTEQRDSAMYRCASSLVHRATAEYQETQYFGPGTRLLVL.

The chain carries TRBV29-1 and TRBJ2-1, with no clear D. Germline assignment: CDR1 SQVTM and CDR2 ANQGSEA. The CDR3 extends over 11 amino acids. V was shortened by 7 bases and J by 10 bases, with 14 bases between the two germline ends. The CDR3 region is CSALIGGEQFF. The DNA of the CDR3 is TGCAGCGCTCTTATAGGCGGAGAGCAGTTCTTC.

The rearrangement joins TRBV30 to TRBJ2-2; D gene uncertain. The CDR3 loop spans 14 amino acids. Germline CDR1 reads GTSNPN; CDR2 reads SVGIG (reference sequence). V lost 2 bases and J lost 1, with 8 bases in between. The CDR3 DNA sequence: TGTGCCTGGAGTATTTACAGGAACACCGGGGAGCTGTTTTTT. This translates into CAWSIYRNTGELFF.

This chain connects TRBV28 to TRBJ2-3; D possibly corresponds to TRBD2 (6 bases). The germline V and J ends were trimmed by 3 bases and 0 bases, with 10 bases remaining between them. This CDR3 spans 15 amino acids. Germline values: CDR1 MDHEN, CDR2 SYDVKM. In nucleotides, the CDR3 is TGTGCCAGCAGTTTGAGGCGGGGAAGCACAGATACGCAGTATTTT. It yields the protein CASSLRRGSTDTQYF.

The CDR3 is CASSQDLRVHVVQYF. CDR3 DNA: TGCGCCAGCAGCCAAGATTTGCGGGTTCATGTTGTCCAGTACTTC. V is TRBV4-1 and J is TRBJ2-5; D is possibly TRBD2 (5 bases). Germline V CDR1 and CDR2: MGHRA, YSYEKL. The CDR3 runs 15 residues. V lost 0 bases and J 10 bases, leaving 18 bases between the germline ends.

J is TRBJ2-2 and V is TRBV18; D perhaps matches TRBD1 (6 bases). Germline-derived CDR1 and CDR2 are KGHSH and LQKENI. This CDR3 has 15 residues. V lost 6 bases and J lost 3, with 14 bases in between. The CDR3 reads CASSLGHRDTGELFF. The CDR3, as DNA: TGTGCCAGCTCGCTAGGACACAGGGACACCGGGGAGCTGTTTTTT.

This clone was seen more than once but under ten times. This sequence joins TRBV29-1 and TRBJ2-5; 10 bases align to TRBD2. The V gene end was trimmed by 4 bases and the J gene end by 5 bases; junction bases not matched to a gene: 16. The CDR3 loop spans 17 amino acids. Germline CDR1 and CDR2: SQVTM and ANQGSEA. CDR3 DNA: TGCAGCGTTGTGGGAAGGACTAGCGGCTTTGCGGGGGAGACCCAGTACTTC. Encoded protein: CSVVGRTSGFAGETQYF.

The chain uses TRBV29-1 and TRBJ2-5, with D uncertain. This CDR3 spans 12 amino acids. Germline V gene sequence: CDR1 SQVTM, CDR2 ANQGSEA. With 7 bases removed from V and 1 base from J, the gap between germline ends came to 10 bases. The CDR3 loop is CSASGAQETQYF. The DNA of the CDR3 is TGCAGCGCGAGTGGAGCCCAAGAGACCCAGTACTTC.

The chain recombines TRBV6-5 with TRBJ2-1, with 8 bases fitting TRBD2. The V and J ends lost 1 base and 12 bases, in that order; junction bases with no gene match: 8. The CDR3 runs to 14 residues. CDR1 and CDR2 from the germline V gene are MNHEY and SVGAGI. This chain's CDR3 is CASSYFPNGRVQFF. Written as DNA, the CDR3 is TGTGCCAGCAGTTACTTCCCAAACGGGAGGGTGCAGTTCTTC.

The chain couples TRBV4-1 to TRBJ2-7, with D perhaps matching TRBD2 (6 bases). V lost 3 bases and J 3 bases, leaving 12 bases between the germline ends. Germline lookup yields CDR1 MGHRA and CDR2 YSYEKL. The CDR3 spans 14 residues. This chain's CDR3 is CASSQGLTGYEQYF. The DNA of the CDR3 is TGCGCCAGCAGCCAGGGACTGACCGGCTACGAGCAGTACTTC.

The chain couples TRBV9 to TRBJ2-7, with unresolved D. Trimming removed 5 bases at V and 3 bases at J, with 12 bases between. Germline lookup yields CDR1 SGDLS and CDR2 YYNGEE. This CDR3 is 13 amino acids long. The CDR3: CASSPKGIYEQYF. CDR3 DNA: TGTGCCAGCAGTCCAAAGGGTATCTACGAGCAGTACTTC.

The gene calls are TRBV23-1 and TRBJ2-7; tentative D call: TRBD2 (6 bases). TRBV23-1 is an open reading frame, and its role is uncertain. CDR3 length: 13 amino acids. V gave up 8 bases and J gave up 0 bases, with 11 bases separating them. The CDR3 DNA sequence: TGCGCCAGCGGGCGGGGAGGCTCCTACGAGCAGTACTTC. This gives the protein CASGRGGSYEQYF.

The rearrangement uses TRBV6-5 and TRBJ2-1, with TRBD2 identical over 9 bases. Germline values: CDR1 MNHEY, CDR2 SVGAGI. The CDR3 runs to 15 residues. The junction had 8 bases not matched to a gene; V was cut back by 5 bases and J by 6 bases. DNA of the CDR3: TGTGCCAGCAGTCAATCTCTAGCGGGATCCAATGAGCAGTTCTTC. This sequence encodes CASSQSLAGSNEQFF.

This rearrangement joins TRBV5-6 to TRBJ2-3; the D gene could be TRBD1 or TRBD2 (5 bases each). This CDR3 is built from 16 residues. Germline lookup yields CDR1 SGHDT and CDR2 YYEEEE. Trimming removed 0 bases at V and 2 bases at J, with 13 bases between. The CDR3 DNA follows: TGTGCCAGCAGCTTGGTTCGAGGGGAAGCCACAGATACGCAGTATTTT. Its protein is CASSLVRGEATDTQYF.

This clone was detected a few times. This chain links TRBV9 with TRBJ2-7; possible D gene TRBD2, 7 bases. V dropped 2 bases and J dropped 0 bases, with 12 bases sitting between them. This CDR3 spans 15 amino acids. Germline CDR1 and CDR2: SGDLS and YYNGEE. The CDR3 nucleotides read TGTGCCAGCAGCGTTGGGGGGGCGAGCTCCTACGAGCAGTACTTC. It encodes CASSVGGASSYEQYF.

The chain employs TRBV27 and TRBJ1-5, with D hard to call. Germline assignment: CDR1 MNHEY and CDR2 SMNVEV (reference sequence). The CDR3 is 16 amino acids. V lost 2 bases and J lost 5, with 16 bases in between. The CDR3 sequence is CASSLEDPGPDQPQHF. The CDR3 nucleotides read TGTGCCAGCAGTTTAGAGGACCCGGGCCCGGATCAGCCCCAGCATTTT.

The chain employs TRBV30 and TRBJ2-1, with TRBD1 matching 9 bases. V was pared by 1 base and J by 2 bases, with 3 bases of the junction left unmatched. Germline V gives CDR1 GTSNPN, CDR2 SVGIG (reference sequence). The CDR3 is 15 amino acids. The chain's CDR3 is CAWSAYRGPYNEQFF. In DNA form, the CDR3 reads TGTGCCTGGAGTGCATACAGGGGGCCCTACAATGAGCAGTTCTTC.

This sequence joins TRBV29-1 and TRBJ2-2; 9 bases line up with TRBD2. Germline V CDR1 and CDR2: SQVTM, ANQGSEA. Trimming removed 1 base from V and 4 bases from J; junction bases left unmatched: 19. The CDR3 is 20 amino acids. CDR3 coding DNA: TGCAGCGTTGAAGTACGGGGGAGCGGGGGAAGCGGGAGGTCCACCGGGGAGCTGTTTTTT. Protein: CSVEVRGSGGSGRSTGELFF.

V and J are TRBV7-3 and TRBJ2-1; D may be TRBD2 (6 bases). Germline V gene sequence: CDR1 SGHTA, CDR2 FQGTGA. The CDR3 consists of 15 residues. Trimming cost V 2 bases and J 6 bases, with 14 bases left between them. The CDR3 DNA is TGTGCCAGCAGCTTAGTGCGGGGCGCGGGCAATGAGCAGTTCTTC. It is translated as CASSLVRGAGNEQFF.

In its sample, this clone was seen a few times. The chain uses TRBV28 and TRBJ2-7, with TRBD1 matching 8 bases. This CDR3 region has 14 residues. V lost 8 bases to trimming and J lost 3 bases; unmatched junction nucleotides: 9. Germline CDR1 reads MDHEN; CDR2 reads SYDVKM. As DNA, the CDR3 is TGTGCCAGCGCAACCCGGGACAGGTACTACGAGCAGTACTTC. Translated: CASATRDRYYEQYF.

The chain employs TRBV28 and TRBJ2-3; tentatively, D is TRBD2 (6 bases). Trimming took 2 bases from V and 9 from J, leaving 12 bases between them. Germline CDR1 reads MDHEN; CDR2 reads SYDVKM. This CDR3 has 13 residues. In DNA form, the CDR3 reads TGTGCCAGCAGTTTACGCCCGGGAGAGACGCAGTATTTT. Amino acid sequence: CASSLRPGETQYF.

The chain uses TRBV6-5 and TRBJ1-5; 9 positions match TRBD1. The germline gives CDR1 MNHEY, CDR2 SVGAGI. CDR3 length: 16 amino acids. Trimming removed 2 bases from V and 2 bases from J; junction bases left unmatched: 4. For the CDR3, the DNA is TGTGCCAGCAGTTACGGAAGGACAGGGGGCAATCAGCCCCAGCATTTT. This gives the protein CASSYGRTGGNQPQHF.

The V gene is TRBV2, the J gene TRBJ2-3, with 9 bases matching TRBD2. Germline loops: CDR1 SNHLY, CDR2 FYNNEI. Unmatched junction bases numbered 1, after V lost 8 bases and J lost 4 bases. The CDR3 loop spans 12 amino acids. In DNA form, the CDR3 reads TGTGCCAGCGCTAGCGGGGCAGATACGCAGTATTTT. As protein: CASASGADTQYF.

This chain uses TRBV28 with TRBJ2-3; D remains ambiguous. Per the germline V gene, CDR1 is MDHEN and CDR2 is SYDVKM. CDR3 length: 10 amino acids. The DNA of the CDR3 is TGTGCGTGGGGAACAGATACGCAGTATTTT. Protein product: CAWGTDTQYF.

The chain has TRBV10-2 and TRBJ2-2; D is ambiguous. CDR1 and CDR2 from the germline V gene are WSHSY and SAAADI. Trimming stripped 2 bases from V and 4 bases from J, with 5 bases between. The CDR3 runs to 13 residues. The CDR3 region is CASSERITGELFF. CDR3 nucleotides: TGCGCCAGCAGTGAGCGAATCACCGGGGAGCTGTTTTTT.

The chain combines TRBV29-1 with TRBJ1-1, with a tentative D call TRBD1 (6 bases). CDR3 length: 12 residues. The V gene lost 2 bases and the J gene lost 8 bases, with 12 bases spanning the gap. Germline-derived CDR1 and CDR2 are SQVTM and ANQGSEA. The CDR3 loop reads CSVEWGAEEAFF. The CDR3 nucleotides are TGCAGCGTTGAATGGGGGGCTGAGGAAGCTTTCTTT.